This TCR beta chain was obtained from a study of T cells in Graves' hyperthyroidism and ophthalmopathy. Study summary: Pretreatment peripheral blood was obtained at initial diagnosis.

The V gene's germline CDR1 is SNHLY and CDR2 FYNNEI. V dropped 7 bases and J dropped 7 bases, with 22 bases sitting between them. The CDR3 totals 15 residues. An approximately 9.4 ml volume of fresh peripheral blood provided the PBMCs. This clonotype was picked up many times. RNA transcripts were the template for amplifying TCR beta CDR3 regions. First-round RT-PCR targeting the TCR CDR3 was performed with the HTBI primer set. From the multiplex PCR reads, TCRdb called clonotypes with MiXCR, one entry per CDR3 protein. The sample contains a few hundred thousand distinct CDR3 sequences, approximately 15% of which appear only once.

This clonotype was obtained from a woman aged 35 to 49 with Graves' ophthalmopathy. Sequencing was done on a sample of blood. The J gene is TRBJ2-5, the V gene TRBV2; possibly TRBD2 for D (6 bases). In DNA, the CDR3 is TGTGCCAGCACGGATAACGCGGGGTTTTTAGGGACCCAGTACTTC. As protein: CASTDNAGFLGTQYF.